This T cell receptor beta chain was found in a study of blood T cell repertoires in COVID-19. Study background: From the United States, Italy and Spain came samples of acute and convalescent COVID-19.

The assay was immunoSEQ multiplex PCR, and TCRdb's table has in-frame clones only and misses some. Here the sample spans about 200,000 clones, nearly 90% being singletons. The sequencing input was peripheral blood. This receptor was taken from a man aged 45-65 years with COVID-19, enrolled during active disease.

The CDR3 loop reads CASSLVQGSSYEQYF. CDR3 nucleotides: TGTGCCAGCAGCTTAGTCCAGGGAAGCTCCTACGAGCAGTACTTC. This chain uses TRBV7-9 with TRBJ2-7, with D possibly being TRBD1 (5 bases). Per germline, CDR1 SEHNR and CDR2 FQNEAQ (reference sequence). Trimming stripped 1 base from V and 0 bases from J, with 10 bases between. CDR3 size: 15 residues. Based on the CDR3 plus reference TRBV7-9 and TRBJ2-7, the full variable domain is DTGVSQNPRHKITKRGQNVTFRCDPISEHNRLYWYRQTLGQGPEFLTYFQNEAQLEKSRLLSDRFSAERPKGSFSTLEIQRTEQGDSAMYLCASSLVQGSSYEQYFGPGTRLTVT.